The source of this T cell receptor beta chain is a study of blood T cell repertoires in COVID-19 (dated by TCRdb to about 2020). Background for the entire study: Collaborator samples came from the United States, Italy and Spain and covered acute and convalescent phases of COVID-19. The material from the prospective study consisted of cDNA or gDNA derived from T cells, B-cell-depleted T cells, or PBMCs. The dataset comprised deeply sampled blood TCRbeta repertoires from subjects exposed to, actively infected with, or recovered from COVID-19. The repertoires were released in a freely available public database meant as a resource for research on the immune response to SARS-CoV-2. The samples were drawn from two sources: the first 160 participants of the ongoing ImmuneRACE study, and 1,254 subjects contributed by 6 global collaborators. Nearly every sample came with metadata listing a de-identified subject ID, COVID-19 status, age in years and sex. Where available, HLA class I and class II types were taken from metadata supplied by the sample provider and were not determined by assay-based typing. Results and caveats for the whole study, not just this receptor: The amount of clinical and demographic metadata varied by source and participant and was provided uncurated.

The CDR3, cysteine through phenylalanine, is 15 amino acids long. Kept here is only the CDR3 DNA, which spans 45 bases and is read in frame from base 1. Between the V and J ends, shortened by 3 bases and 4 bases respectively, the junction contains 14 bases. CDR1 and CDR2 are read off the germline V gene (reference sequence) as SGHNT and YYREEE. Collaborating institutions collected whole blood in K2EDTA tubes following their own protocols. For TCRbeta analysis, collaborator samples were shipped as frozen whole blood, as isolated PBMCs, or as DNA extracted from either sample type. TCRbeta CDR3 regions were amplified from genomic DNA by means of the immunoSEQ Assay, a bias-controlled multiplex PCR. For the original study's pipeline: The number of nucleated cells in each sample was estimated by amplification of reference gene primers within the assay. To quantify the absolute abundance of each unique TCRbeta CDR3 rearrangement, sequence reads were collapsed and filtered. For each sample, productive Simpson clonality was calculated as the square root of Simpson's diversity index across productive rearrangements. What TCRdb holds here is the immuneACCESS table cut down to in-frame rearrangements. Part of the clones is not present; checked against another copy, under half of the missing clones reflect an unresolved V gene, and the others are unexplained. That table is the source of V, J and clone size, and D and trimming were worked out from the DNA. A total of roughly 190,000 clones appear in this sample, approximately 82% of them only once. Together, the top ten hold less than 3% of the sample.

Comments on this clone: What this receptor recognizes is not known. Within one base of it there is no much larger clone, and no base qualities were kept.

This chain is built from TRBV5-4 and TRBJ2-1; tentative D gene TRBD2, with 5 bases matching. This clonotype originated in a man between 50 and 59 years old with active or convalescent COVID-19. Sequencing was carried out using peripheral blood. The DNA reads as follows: TGTGCCAGCAGCTCGGCGCAAGGGAGATACAATGAGCAGTTCTTC. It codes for CASSSAQGRYNEQFF.